Listed below are T cell receptor beta chains from one sample, sequenced in a study of blood T cell repertoires in COVID-19. Sequenced by immunoSEQ multiplex PCR; TCRdb stores in-frame clones only, minus some. Among almost 250,000 clones listed, approximately 86% were seen once. The sequencing sample was made of PBMCs or T cells enriched from blood (not recorded which). The receptor set was obtained from a woman aged 45-65 years who had recovered from COVID-19. Each CDR3 is given with its conserved first and last residue. The D gene is left open where the match is weak. For some rows the clone size is stated as once, few or many, or as a class when expanded; others skip it.

v_call,j_call,d_call,clone_size,cdr3_nt,cdr3_aa
TRBV27,TRBJ1-2,-,-,TGTGCCAGCAGAAAATGGACAGCCCCGGTGGATGGCTACACCTTC,CASRKWTAPVDGYTF
TRBV5-1,TRBJ1-3,-,-,TGCGCCAGCAGTACCTCAGGGGCGGGAAACACCATATATTTT,CASSTSGAGNTIYF
TRBV6-1,TRBJ1-1,-,-,TGTGCCAGCAGTGGTGTCCGAGGGGGTGACGACACTGAAGCTTTCTTT,CASSGVRGGDDTEAFF
TRBV28,TRBJ2-7,TRBD2,few,TGTGCCAGCAGTTTCTGGGGGTGGTCGGCGGGAGGATCCTACGAGCAGTACTTC,CASSFWGWSAGGSYEQYF
TRBV19,TRBJ2-3,-,-,TGTGCCAGTAGTAGCCTGGACCGGGGGTATGGGACGCAGTATTTT,CASSSLDRGYGTQYF
TRBV9,TRBJ1-1,-,-,TGTGCCAGCAGCGTTCAGGAGGGGAACACTGAAGCTTTCTTT,CASSVQEGNTEAFF
TRBV28,TRBJ2-1,TRBD2,-,TGTGCCAGCAGTTTATCTGCCCGGGAGCGGGAGGCCGGGAATGAGCAGTTCTTC,CASSLSAREREAGNEQFF
TRBV6-5,TRBJ2-3,TRBD1,-,TGTGCCAGCAGAATGGGACAGTCCACAGATACGCAGTATTTT,CASRMGQSTDTQYF
TRBV5-1,TRBJ2-1,TRBD2,-,TGCGCCAGCAGCTTGGCGACTAGCGGAATTTACAATGAGCAGTTCTTC,CASSLATSGIYNEQFF
TRBV6-2/TRBV6-3,TRBJ2-1,-,-,TGTGCCAGCAGTTCCGTCTTATACAATGAGCAGTTCTTC,CASSSVLYNEQFF
TRBV7-9,TRBJ2-5,-,-,TGTGCCAGCAGCCCATGGTTTGGCGGCAAGCTCCAAGAGACCCAGTACTTC,CASSPWFGGKLQETQYF
TRBV28,TRBJ1-1,-,-,TGTGCCAGCAGTTTTTGGGGGACACTGAACACTGAAGCTTTCTTT,CASSFWGTLNTEAFF
TRBV11-2,TRBJ2-2,TRBD1,-,TGTGCCAGCAGCCATCAAGGACAGGGCCAGGCCGGGGAGCTGTTTTTT,CASSHQGQGQAGELFF
TRBV29-1,TRBJ2-1,-,-,TGCAGCGCCCACCCGCAGGGCGGTAATGAGCAGTTCTTC,CSAHPQGGNEQFF
TRBV5-1,TRBJ2-7,TRBD2,few,TGCGCCAGCAGCGTTAACGGACTAGCGGGAGGAAAAGGGTCCTACGAGCAGTACTTC,CASSVNGLAGGKGSYEQYF
TRBV4-2,TRBJ2-7,TRBD2,-,TGTGCCAGCAGCCAACGACTAGCGACCTACGAGCAGTACTTC,CASSQRLATYEQYF
TRBV28,TRBJ2-2,TRBD1,-,TGTGCCAGCAGTTTCCGGGACAGGGAGGTCGGGGAGCTGTTTTTT,CASSFRDREVGELFF
TRBV2,TRBJ1-2,TRBD1,-,TGTGCCAGCAGTCAACAGGGGGCATACACCTTC,CASSQQGAYTF
TRBV3-1/TRBV3-2,TRBJ2-6,-,-,TGTGCCAGCAGCCGGGGCCGCTCTGGGGCCAACGTCCTGACTTTC,CASSRGRSGANVLTF
TRBV5-1,TRBJ2-1,-,-,TGCGCCAGCAGCTCCTTCAGAAATGAGCAGTTCTTC,CASSSFRNEQFF
TRBV28,TRBJ1-3,-,-,TGTGCCAGCAGGAACAGGAGGGCGAGGCTCTCTGGAAACACCATATATTTT,CASRNRRARLSGNTIYF
TRBV6-5,TRBJ2-7,TRBD2,-,TGTGCCATCAAGCGGGAGGGAACTTACGAGCAGTACTTC,CAIKREGTYEQYF
TRBV5-1,TRBJ2-4,-,-,TGCGCCAGCAGCTTGTCCCTAGCCAAAAACATTCAGTACTTC,CASSLSLAKNIQYF
TRBV11-2,TRBJ1-4,-,-,TGTGCCAGCAGCTTAGTTAAGGGGTCCTACCTGTTTTTT,CASSLVKGSYLFF
TRBV7-3,TRBJ2-2,TRBD2,-,TGTGCCAGCAGCTTAGTCCGGACTAGCGGGTTTGGGGAGCTGTTTTTT,CASSLVRTSGFGELFF
TRBV28,TRBJ2-1,-,few,TGTGCCAGCAATCGAGCAGGGGGGTCCTACAATGAGCAGTTCTTC,CASNRAGGSYNEQFF
TRBV30,TRBJ2-5,TRBD2,-,TGTGCCTGGAGCCTCCCAGCGGGATTTGAGGAGACCCAGTACTTC,CAWSLPAGFEETQYF
TRBV25-1,TRBJ1-2,TRBD1,-,TGTGCCAGCAGTGCAGGGGGCGGTAGCTATGGCTACACCTTC,CASSAGGGSYGYTF
TRBV3-1/TRBV3-2,TRBJ1-2,-,-,TGTGCCAGCAGCCAAAAACCGACATTGGACTTCCATGGCTACACCTTC,CASSQKPTLDFHGYTF
TRBV3-1/TRBV3-2,TRBJ1-6,TRBD1,-,TGTGCCAGCCAGGGGGGAAGCTCCTATAATTCACCCCTCCACTTT,CASQGGSSYNSPLHF
TRBV11-2,TRBJ1-4,-,-,TGTGCCAGCAGGGAACAGGGAACTAATGAAAAACTGTTTTTT,CASREQGTNEKLFF
TRBV7-9,TRBJ2-3,-,-,TGTGCCAGCAGCTTTTTCATTGACGTGGAGACAGCCGACACAGATACGCAGTATTTT,CASSFFIDVETADTDTQYF
TRBV5-5,TRBJ1-1,-,-,TGTGCCAGCAGCTTTTCCAGGACTGAAGCTTTCTTT,CASSFSRTEAFF
TRBV5-4,TRBJ1-2,TRBD1,-,TGTGCCAGCAGCCAAGGACAGGGGATCTATGGCTACACCTTC,CASSQGQGIYGYTF
TRBV2,TRBJ2-1,TRBD2,-,TGTGCCAGTACGAGCTATGGGGAGGGTGAGCAGTTCTTC,CASTSYGEGEQFF
TRBV20-1,TRBJ2-3,TRBD2,-,TGCAGTGCTAGTTTCGGGACTAGCAGTGCTAGCACAGATACGCAGTATTTT,CSASFGTSSASTDTQYF
TRBV28,TRBJ1-2,-,-,TGTGCCAGCAGTTCGGGGAACTATGGCTACACCTTC,CASSSGNYGYTF
TRBV4-1,TRBJ2-1,TRBD2,-,TGCGCCAGCAGCCAAGGGGCCCAGCGGGGTTTTTCTTACAATGAGCAGTTCTTC,CASSQGAQRGFSYNEQFF
TRBV28,TRBJ2-7,-,-,TGTGCCAGCAGCCCCCAGGGTAGCTCCTACGAGCAGTACTTC,CASSPQGSSYEQYF
TRBV7-2,TRBJ1-5,TRBD1,-,TGTGCCAGCAGCTCGACAGGGGATTACAATCAGCCCCAGCATTTT,CASSSTGDYNQPQHF
TRBV9,TRBJ1-1,-,-,TGTGCCAGCAGCTTCATGGGGGGGATGAACACTGAAGCTTTCTTT,CASSFMGGMNTEAFF
TRBV19,TRBJ1-4,TRBD1,-,TGTGCCAGTAGTGTAAGTGGACAGGTTCCGAATGAAAAACTGTTTTTT,CASSVSGQVPNEKLFF
TRBV18,TRBJ1-2,-,-,TGTGCCAGCTCACCAGGGGTCGCAGGGTATGGCTACACCTTC,CASSPGVAGYGYTF
TRBV3-1/TRBV3-2,TRBJ1-2,-,-,TGTGCCAGCAGCCAACAGTCCCGCGTCACAGGGTCAAACACTAACTATGGCTACACCTTC,CASSQQSRVTGSNTNYGYTF
TRBV28,TRBJ1-5,TRBD1,-,TGTGCCAGCAGCCGACCGCCGCCTCCAGGGGGGCAGATGAGCAATCAGCCCCAGCATTTT,CASSRPPPPGGQMSNQPQHF
TRBV19,TRBJ2-1,TRBD2,-,TGTGCCAGTTTCGAACTAGCGGCAGGATACAATGAGCAGTTCTTC,CASFELAAGYNEQFF
TRBV5-1,TRBJ2-7,TRBD1,few,TGCGCCAGCAGCTTTGGATCCGCAGGGGGCTATTCCTACTACGAGCAGTACTTC,CASSFGSAGGYSYYEQYF
TRBV11-2,TRBJ2-1,-,-,TGTGCCAGCAGCTTGGGGGACTCTTACAATGAGCAGTTCTTC,CASSLGDSYNEQFF
TRBV6-5,TRBJ1-5,TRBD1,-,TGTGCCAGCAGAGGGACAGGGAGCGTTAATCAGCCCCAGCATTTT,CASRGTGSVNQPQHF
TRBV10-3,TRBJ1-1,-,-,TGTGCCATCAGTGCCGTCGAACAGGGATTGAACACTGAAGCTTTCTTT,CAISAVEQGLNTEAFF
TRBV18,TRBJ1-5,-,few,TGTGCCAGCTCACCAGGGGCTGGTCGCAATCAGCCCCAGCATTTT,CASSPGAGRNQPQHF
TRBV28,TRBJ2-7,TRBD2,-,TGTGCCAGCAAAATGGGGGGGGGAGGATACGAGCAGTACTTC,CASKMGGGGYEQYF
TRBV5-4,TRBJ2-1,-,-,TGTGCCAGTTGGACTAAGTTGGGCTCCTACAATGAGCAGTTCTTC,CASWTKLGSYNEQFF
TRBV9,TRBJ2-3,TRBD2,-,TGTGCCAGCAGCGAAACGACTAGCGCGGTACGCACAGATACGCAGTATTTT,CASSETTSAVRTDTQYF
TRBV4-3,TRBJ2-7,TRBD1,-,TGCGCCAGCAGCCCCTCAAAGGGACAGAGATCCTACGAGCAGTACTTC,CASSPSKGQRSYEQYF
TRBV28,TRBJ2-1,TRBD2,-,TGTGCCAGTCTAATAGCGGGAGGGCAGCACAATGAGCAGTTCTTC,CASLIAGGQHNEQFF